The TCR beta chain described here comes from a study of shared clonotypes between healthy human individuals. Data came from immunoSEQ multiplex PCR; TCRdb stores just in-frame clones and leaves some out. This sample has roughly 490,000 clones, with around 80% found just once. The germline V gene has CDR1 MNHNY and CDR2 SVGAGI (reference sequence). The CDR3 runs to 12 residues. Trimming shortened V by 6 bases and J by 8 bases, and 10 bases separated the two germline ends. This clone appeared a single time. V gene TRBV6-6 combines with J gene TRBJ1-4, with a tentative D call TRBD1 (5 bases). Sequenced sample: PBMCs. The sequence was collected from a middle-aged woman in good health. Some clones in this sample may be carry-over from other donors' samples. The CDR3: CASRGDGEKLFF. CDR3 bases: TGTGCCAGCAGGGGGGACGGGGAAAAACTGTTTTTT.